This T cell receptor (beta chain) comes out of a study of T cell responses to AZD1222 COVID-19 vaccine. The analysis combined second doses at about 4 or about 12 weeks. About this clone: Antigen unknown.

Sequencing used immunoSEQ multiplex PCR; TCRdb keeps in-frame clones, though not all of them. This sample yields 90,000 to 100,000 clones, of which about 85% are seen a single time; around 5% belongs to the top ten. The study's findings and limits: The peak T cell response came first, and repertoires were sampled only after it.

V lost 9 bases and J 2 bases, leaving 10 bases between the germline ends. CDR1 is LNHDA, CDR2 SQIVND, per germline (reference sequence). The CDR3 length is 12 residues. The chain employs TRBV19 and TRBJ1-2; D not certain. This receptor was identified in an adult who received the AZD1222 COVID-19 vaccine. Sample: peripheral blood, taken 28 days after the second AZD1222 dose. The CDR3 DNA is TGTGCCAGCGCGGACGGCAACTATGGCTACACCTTC. Amino acids: CASADGNYGYTF.